These 30 T cell receptor beta chains came from one sample sequenced in a study of blood T cell repertoires in COVID-19. This table comes from immunoSEQ multiplex PCR, and its TCRdb copy is limited to in-frame clones, with some not included. The sample includes around 78,000 clones, around 74% of them seen just once. The sequenced sample consisted of peripheral blood. The receptor source for this set is a human donor in a cohort sampled during active COVID-19.

The V and J genes are TRBV5-1 and TRBJ1-3; D is unresolved. The length of the CDR3 is 15 residues. Between the trimmed V and J ends, which lost 0 bases and 0 bases, there was a span of 7 bases. Germline V gene lookup returns CDR1 SGHRS and CDR2 YFSETQ. CDR3 amino acids: CASSLAGSSGNTIYF. The CDR3 coding sequence is TGCGCCAGCAGCTTGGCCGGGTCCTCTGGAAACACCATATATTTT. The full variable domain, completed using reference TRBV5-1 and TRBJ1-3, is KAGVTQTPRYLIKTRGQQVTLSCSPISGHRSVSWYQQTPGQGLQFLFEYFSETQRNKGNFPGRFSGRQFSNSRSEMNVSTLELGDSALYLCASSLAGSSGNTIYFGEGSWLTVV.

The chain couples TRBV10-3 to TRBJ1-5; 8 bases are shared with TRBD1. V trimming: 9 bases; J trimming: 8 bases; junction bases outside the gene matches: 18. Germline lookup yields CDR1 ENHRY and CDR2 SYGVKD. The CDR3 totals 16 residues. The CDR3 DNA sequence: TGTGCCATAAGCGCCACAAACAGGGGGTTAAAGGAGCCCCAGCATTTT. Its translation is CAISATNRGLKEPQHF.

The CDR3 reads CASSAAIVSYEQYF. CDR3 DNA sequence: TGTGCCAGCAGCGCTGCGATAGTCTCCTACGAGCAGTACTTC. This chain connects TRBV11-2 to TRBJ2-7; the D is unclear. This CDR3 has 14 amino acids. V was shortened by 5 bases and J by 0 bases, with 11 bases between the two germline ends. CDR1 SGHAT and CDR2 FQNNGV come from the germline V gene. Together with reference TRBV11-2 and TRBJ2-7, the CDR3 gives the full variable domain: EAGVAQSPRYKIIEKRQSVAFWCNPISGHATLYWYQQILGQGPKLLIQFQNNGVVDDSQLPKDRFSAERLKGVDSTLKIQPAKLEDSAVYLCASSAAIVSYEQYFGPGTRLTVT.

This clone appeared a few times. J is TRBJ1-3 and V is TRBV11-1; D call uncertain. The ends were cut back, 5 bases at V and 0 bases at J, with 11 bases in the middle. The CDR3 is 15 amino acids. The germline CDR1 and CDR2 sequences are SGHAT and FQDESV (reference sequence). The CDR3, as DNA: TGTGCCAGCAGCGCCGGAGTCGACTCTGGAAACACCATATATTTT. It is translated as CASSAGVDSGNTIYF.

The V call is TRBV29-1, the J call TRBJ2-7; D may be TRBD1 (6 bases). Trimming cost V 8 bases and J 3 bases, with 14 bases left between them. Germline V CDR1 and CDR2: SQVTM, ANQGSEA. The CDR3 spans 12 residues. The CDR3 DNA is TGCAGCACCCAGACAGGCTTCTACGAGCAGTACTTC. It yields the protein CSTQTGFYEQYF.

The V and J genes are TRBV5-1 and TRBJ1-2; D possibly corresponds to TRBD1 (5 bases). Trimming left V 0 bases short and J 8 bases short, with 17 bases between. The CDR3 runs to 15 residues. Germline CDR1 and CDR2: SGHRS and YFSETQ. The CDR3 reads CASSLGRGIGIGYTF. CDR3 in DNA: TGCGCCAGCAGCTTGGGTAGGGGAATAGGAATCGGCTACACCTTC.

The V call is TRBV27, the J call TRBJ1-3, with D possibly being TRBD1 (6 bases). Germline loops: CDR1 MNHEY, CDR2 SMNVEV (reference sequence). The CDR3 runs 15 residues. V lost 6 bases to trimming and J lost 2 bases, with 14 bases between them. CDR3 residues: CASSLGAATGNTIYF. The DNA of the CDR3 is TGTGCCAGCAGCCTGGGGGCCGCCACTGGAAACACCATATATTTT.

This clone was seen once. J is TRBJ2-3 and V is TRBV10-1, with a tentative D call TRBD2 (6 bases). The germline CDR1 and CDR2 sequences are WNHNN and SYGVQD (reference sequence). V shed 5 bases and J shed 3 bases, with 12 bases lying between them. CDR3 size: 14 residues. The CDR3, as DNA: TGCGCCAGCAGTCCTAGCGTCCGAACAGATACGCAGTATTTT. This sequence encodes CASSPSVRTDTQYF.

This clone was picked up a small number of times. The chain joins TRBV7-2 to TRBJ2-7; D is unclear. The V and J ends lost 0 bases and 0 bases respectively, with 6 bases between them. From germline, CDR1 is SGHTA and CDR2 FQGNSA. The CDR3 has 14 residues. Here the CDR3 DNA reads TGTGCCAGCAGCTTAGCAAGGAGCTCCTACGAGCAGTACTTC. The encoded protein is CASSLARSSYEQYF.

V is TRBV6-5 and J is TRBJ1-1, with D unresolved. CDR1 MNHEY and CDR2 SVGAGI come from the germline V gene. The length of the CDR3 is 12 residues. V lost 7 bases to trimming and J lost 4 bases, with 10 bases between them. Written as DNA, the CDR3 is TGTGCCAGCATTAATACATTCACTGAAGCTTTCTTT. Translation gives CASINTFTEAFF.

V and J are TRBV7-9 and TRBJ1-1, with TRBD1 as a possible D gene (5 bases). With 5 bases removed from V and 11 bases from J, the gap between germline ends came to 15 bases. The CDR3 totals 12 residues. The germline V gene has CDR1 SEHNR and CDR2 FQNEAQ (reference sequence). CDR3: CASSLSGGRAFF. The DNA for the CDR3 is TGTGCCAGCAGCCTTTCGGGGGGAAGGGCTTTCTTT.

The chain couples TRBV5-5 to TRBJ2-1; TRBD2 agrees at 13 bases. CDR3 length: 17 amino acids. Trimming at V came to 0 bases and at J to 6 bases, leaving 6 bases not matched to a gene. Germline-derived CDR1 and CDR2 are SGHKS and YYEKEE (reference sequence). The CDR3 spells CASSLAWTSGGLNEQFF. CDR3 nucleotide sequence: TGTGCCAGCAGCTTGGCATGGACTAGCGGGGGCCTCAATGAGCAGTTCTTC.

CDR3 in DNA: TGTGCCAGCAGCCACTTAGCGGGGGGCACATACAATGAGCAGTTCTTC. It is translated as CASSHLAGGTYNEQFF. The V call is TRBV3-1 (or the pseudogene TRBV3-2), the J call TRBJ2-1, with TRBD2 identical over 10 bases. J gave up 4 bases and V 3 bases, and 6 bases lay outside the gene matches. The germline CDR1 and CDR2 sequences are LGHDT and YNNKEL (reference sequence). This CDR3 spans 16 amino acids.

The chain links TRBV5-1 to TRBJ2-1; TRBD1 matches at 11 bases. CDR1 SGHRS and CDR2 YFSETQ come from the germline V gene. V lost 3 bases to trimming and J lost 5 bases; unmatched junction nucleotides: 4. This CDR3 is built from 15 residues. This CDR3 is CASSSGQGGNNEQFF. CDR3 DNA: TGCGCCAGCAGCTCGGGACAGGGGGGCAACAATGAGCAGTTCTTC.

The chain couples TRBV5-6 to TRBJ1-2, with 8 bases fitting TRBD1. The junction had 5 bases not matched to a gene; V was cut back by 0 bases and J by 7 bases. Germline-derived CDR1 and CDR2 are SGHDT and YYEEEE. The CDR3 totals 14 residues. CDR3 nucleotide sequence: TGTGCCAGCAGCTTGGTTCAGGGGGCTGGTGGCTACACCTTC. It specifies CASSLVQGAGGYTF.

The gene calls are TRBV5-1 and TRBJ2-3; 7 nucleotides agree with TRBD2. Losses at the gene ends were 3 bases for V and 4 bases for J; bases not matched to a gene: 8. Germline loops: CDR1 SGHRS, CDR2 YFSETQ. There are 15 residues in the CDR3. Written as DNA, the CDR3 is TGCGCCAGCAGCTCCCTTTCACGGGAGGCAGATACGCAGTATTTT. It yields the protein CASSSLSREADTQYF.

The rearrangement links TRBV6-5 to TRBJ1-5; perhaps TRBD1 as D (6 bases). CDR1 is MNHEY and CDR2 is SVGAGI in the germline V gene. Between the trimmed V and J ends, which lost 9 bases and 6 bases, there was a span of 15 bases. The CDR3 spans 13 residues. CDR3 nucleotide sequence: TGTGCCAGTCAAACAGGGCTCCGTCAGCCCCAGCATTTT. It encodes CASQTGLRQPQHF.

This chain uses TRBV30 with TRBJ1-5, with 8 bases fitting TRBD1. CDR1 and CDR2 from the germline V gene are GTSNPN and SVGIG (reference sequence). This CDR3 has 13 residues. V lost 2 bases to trimming and J lost 5 bases; unmatched junction nucleotides: 2. The CDR3 here is CAWSTGGHQPQHF. CDR3 in DNA: TGTGCCTGGAGTACAGGGGGGCATCAGCCCCAGCATTTT.

This clone was counted a few times. The DNA of the CDR3 is TGTGCCAGCAGCCGCGCGAGGGACACTGAAGCTTTCTTT. Translation gives CASSRARDTEAFF. The chain employs TRBV12-3 or TRBV12-4 and TRBJ1-1; D is uncertain. The CDR3 contains 13 residues. The V and J ends lost 6 bases and 3 bases respectively, with 11 bases between them.

The chain links TRBV15 to TRBJ1-4; TRBD1 matches 9 bases. Germline values: CDR1 LNHNV, CDR2 YYDKDF (reference sequence). This CDR3 contains 20 residues. Trimming cost V 0 bases and J 5 bases; bases outside gene matches: 16. The CDR3 sequence is CATSRDSRDRVTAENEKLFF. For the CDR3, the DNA is TGTGCCACCAGCAGAGATTCCCGGGACAGGGTTACGGCGGAAAATGAAAAACTGTTTTTT.

This chain joins TRBV12-2 and TRBJ1-5; TRBD1, as called in the table, went unchecked against the DNA. TRBV12-2 is a recognized pseudogene. The CDR3 runs 17 residues. CDR3 sequence reads: CASRLEQGLPSNQPQHF. The CDR3, as DNA: TGTGCAAGTCGCTTAGAACAGGGATTACCTAGCAATCAGCCCCAGCATTTT.

The chain is built from TRBV19 and TRBJ1-2, with 9 nucleotides matching TRBD1. V trimming: 6 bases; J trimming: 8 bases; junction bases outside the gene matches: 10. Germline CDR1 reads LNHDA; CDR2 reads SQIVND (reference sequence). CDR3 size: 14 residues. CDR3 sequence: CASSEGQGRPGYTF. CDR3 DNA: TGTGCCAGTAGCGAAGGACAGGGGCGGCCCGGCTACACCTTC.

This clone was recorded a few times. This rearrangement joins TRBV9 to TRBJ2-3, with a weak D call TRBD2 (5 bases). Trimming took off 2 bases at V and 0 bases at J, with 13 bases between the two ends. CDR3 length: 16 amino acids. The germline CDR1 and CDR2 sequences are SGDLS and YYNGEE. The CDR3 sequence is CASSVAGGLSTDTQYF. In nucleotides, the CDR3 is TGTGCCAGCAGCGTCGCGGGCGGACTGAGCACAGATACGCAGTATTTT.

The genes are TRBV12-3 or TRBV12-4 and TRBJ2-2; TRBD2 aligns across 7 bases. After removal of 8 bases from V and 6 bases from J, the junction contained 6 bases not matched to a gene. The CDR3 length is 13 residues. This CDR3 reads CASSGTMAGELFF. CDR3 DNA: TGTGCCAGCTCCGGGACTATGGCCGGGGAGCTGTTTTTT.

V usage is TRBV25-1 and J usage is TRBJ2-7; D may be TRBD2 (7 bases). Deletions cut 4 bases from V and 0 bases from J, with 13 bases between. The CDR3 contains 15 residues. Germline V gene lookup returns CDR1 MGHDK and CDR2 SYGVNS. This chain's CDR3 is CASSAAGAYSYEQYF. CDR3 DNA: TGTGCCAGCAGTGCGGCGGGGGCTTACTCCTACGAGCAGTACTTC.

The chain carries TRBV28 and TRBJ1-2; a weak D match, TRBD1 (6 bases). The CDR3 contains 14 residues. The ends were cut back, 3 bases at V and 9 bases at J, with 17 bases in the middle. In germline, CDR1 is MDHEN, CDR2 SYDVKM. The CDR3 loop reads CASSLAGTGPSYTF. CDR3 bases: TGTGCCAGCAGTTTGGCGGGCACAGGGCCTAGCTACACCTTC.

This chain uses TRBV29-1 with TRBJ1-2; D perhaps matches TRBD1 (5 bases). CDR3 size: 13 residues. CDR1 and CDR2 (germline): SQVTM, ANQGSEA. V gave up 6 bases and J gave up 4 bases, with 15 bases separating them. DNA for the CDR3: TGCAGCGTCTCCCCAGGGTTAGGCTATGGCTACACCTTC. Protein: CSVSPGLGYGYTF.

This clone appeared a few times. The J gene is TRBJ1-3, the V gene TRBV6-1; 7 bases map to TRBD1. Germline CDR1 and CDR2: MNHNS and SASEGT. Trimming cost V 2 bases and J 7 bases; bases outside gene matches: 5. The CDR3 has 14 amino acids. CDR3 sequence (DNA): TGTGCCAGCAGTGAAATACAGGGGTTTAACACCATATATTTT. Its translation is CASSEIQGFNTIYF.

This clone appeared a single time. The J gene is TRBJ2-3, the V gene TRBV7-2; the match to TRBD1 covers 8 bases. The V and J ends lost 5 bases and 6 bases, in that order; junction bases with no gene match: 13. This CDR3 contains 16 residues. Per germline, CDR1 SGHTA and CDR2 FQGNSA. The CDR3, as DNA: TGTGCCAGCAGCCCGTGGACAGGGTCACGTTTTGATACGCAGTATTTT. Its protein is CASSPWTGSRFDTQYF.

This clone appeared a single time. This rearrangement joins TRBV7-9 to TRBJ1-5, with 8 bases identical to TRBD1. The CDR3 length is 16 residues. Germline assignment: CDR1 SEHNR and CDR2 FQNEAQ (reference sequence). V trimming: 1 base; J trimming: 5 bases; junction bases outside the gene matches: 7. In DNA form, the CDR3 reads TGTGCCAGCAGCTTAGGGGCAGGGGGCAGGGATCAGCCCCAGCATTTT. Amino acid sequence: CASSLGAGGRDQPQHF. Supplemented by reference TRBV7-9 and TRBJ1-5, the full variable domain reads DTGVSQNPRHKITKRGQNVTFRCDPISEHNRLYWYRQTLGQGPEFLTYFQNEAQLEKSRLLSDRFSAERPKGSFSTLEIQRTEQGDSAMYLCASSLGAGGRDQPQHFGDGTRLSIL.